A selection of T cell receptor beta chains follows, all from one sample in a study of cytomegalovirus exposure and HLA in healthy donors. TCRdb's copy holds only in-frame clones and misses some; the assay was immunoSEQ multiplex PCR. Here the sample spans 90,000 to 140,000 clones, roughly three quarters being singletons. Source material: PBMCs. These receptor sequences come from a male donor in good health and CMV-seronegative. Both conserved end residues are part of each CDR3.

j_gene,v_gene,len,CDR3aa
TRBJ2-7,TRBV10-2,14,CASSESVPAYEQYF
TRBJ1-1,TRBV28,14,CASSFRGLNTEAFF
TRBJ2-5,TRBV11-3,15,CASSQDSGSSETQYF
TRBJ2-7,TRBV9,16,CASSVAARGDSYEQYF
TRBJ1-4,TRBV15,15,CATSIRIAANEKLFF
TRBJ2-3,TRBV4-3,15,CASSLNPGQADTQYF
.,TRBV5-1,14,CASKLAGGAYEQYF
TRBJ2-7,TRBV14,12,CASSGGGREQYF
TRBJ2-7,TRBV7-8,13,CASSLAGDYEQYF
TRBJ1-4,TRBV6-1,15,CASTTRDSSQGKLFF
TRBJ2-3,TRBV19,16,CASSLNPGLASDTQYF
TRBJ1-5,TRBV5-8,16,CASSRTSSYSNQPQHF
TRBJ2-3,TRBV7-8,17,CASSLVRTASSTDTQYF
TRBJ2-1,TRBV28,14,CASSRTSANNEQFF
TRBJ2-2,TRBV21-1,16,CASSLGVGTNTGELFF
TRBJ2-7,TRBV19,15,CASTIGTSGLYEQYF
TRBJ2-2,TRBV9,16,CASSAGGRVNAGELFF
TRBJ2-7,TRBV13,16,CASSDLGGLAGLEQYF
TRBJ2-5,TRBV7-9,13,CASSRTGEETQYF
TRBJ2-2,TRBV28,15,CASSFRGSIAGELFF
TRBJ2-5,TRBV4-3,15,CASSQGRYTQETQYF
TRBJ1-2,TRBV27,15,CASSLRQGSGYGYTF
TRBJ2-5,TRBV5-1,20,CASSLKLLAGGLGAQETQYF
TRBJ1-1,TRBV7-8,14,CASSLAGGRDEAFF
TRBJ2-7,TRBV13,17,CASSFRLGDRGHDEQYF
TRBJ1-2,TRBV6-1,17,CASSVPSGQGVGHGYTF
TRBJ2-7,TRBV5-6,15,CASSIRDTAVYKQYF
TRBJ1-1,TRBV5-1,15,CASSLETGQGTEAFF
TRBJ1-1,TRBV5-1,14,CASSRNQGDTEAFF
TRBJ2-3,TRBV15,14,CATSRGQGADTQYF
TRBJ2-6,TRBV4-3,16,CASSQSQGAGANVLTF
TRBJ2-5,TRBV18,16,CASSPPLVRGLKTQYF
TRBJ2-2,TRBV5-1,16,CASSLARGTNTGELFF
TRBJ1-1,TRBV16,13,CASSPGMNTEAFF
TRBJ1-1,TRBV18,15,CASSPGIGEDTEAFF
TRBJ2-2,TRBV9,16,CASSVRAGAGAGELFF
TRBJ1-2,TRBV7-9,15,CASSLAAGAFYGYTF
TRBJ2-3,TRBV19,14,CASRDRGREDTQYF
TRBJ2-5,TRBV9,15,CASSVDRGWQETQYF
TRBJ2-7,TRBV7-2,15,CASSSGTGAAYEQYF
TRBJ2-1,TRBV29-1,14,CSVDRSGIGDEQFF
TRBJ2-7,TRBV4-3,15,CASSQEADRGYEQYF
TRBJ2-7,TRBV19,14,CASSPGGPSYEQYF
TRBJ1-1,TRBV4-3,13,CASSQIGVTEAFF
TRBJ2-7,TRBV27,19,CASNRGPRQAGVPIYEQYF
TRBJ2-6,TRBV11-1,13,CASSVRQGGVLTF
TRBJ1-2,TRBV6-5,13,CASSTRSYGGYTF
TRBJ1-6,TRBV2,13,CASSGQDNSPLHF
TRBJ2-1,TRBV6-1,14,CASSTGTTTNEQFF
TRBJ1-1,TRBV7-6,13,CASSATSSTEAFF
TRBJ2-7,TRBV6-1,12,CASPGQGGEQYF
.,TRBV13,15,CASSAQPGQNYEQYF
TRBJ1-2,TRBV13,15,CASSSGTGGNYGYTF
TRBJ2-4,TRBV5-8,13,CASSLRTENIQYF
TRBJ2-5,TRBV7-9,13,CASRRGTQETQYF
TRBJ2-7,TRBV19,12,CASSMGGHEQYF
TRBJ2-5,TRBV7-2,13,CASSRAPSETQYF